These T cell receptor beta chains were read from a single sample in a study of T cell responses to AZD1222 COVID-19 vaccine. Profiling relied on immunoSEQ multiplex PCR, and the TCRdb table lists in-frame clones only, not all of them. This table has tens of thousands of clones, 91% appearing once. The sample in question was peripheral blood, obtained 28 days after the second AZD1222 dose. The source of these receptors is an adult who received the AZD1222 COVID-19 vaccine. CDR3s include the opening cysteine and the closing phenylalanine or tryptophan. A D gene is named only where the DNA matches it firmly. Not every row has a clone size; where given, it reads once, few, many or a size class.

D gene: -; V gene: TRBV18; clone size: few; J gene: TRBJ2-1; CDR3 DNA: TGTGCCAGCTCACTCACTAGCCGCCTCTCCTACAATGAGCAGTTCTTC; CDR3 protein: CASSLTSRLSYNEQFF
D gene: -; V gene: TRBV30; clone size: -; J gene: TRBJ2-1; CDR3 DNA: TGTGCCTGGAGTGGGACAGCTCGATCCAATGAGCAGTTCTTC; CDR3 protein: CAWSGTARSNEQFF
D gene: TRBD1; V gene: TRBV7-8; clone size: few; J gene: TRBJ2-7; CDR3 DNA: TGTGCCAGCAAGGGGTCACAGGGGCGGAACGAGCAGTACTTC; CDR3 protein: CASKGSQGRNEQYF
D gene: TRBD1; V gene: TRBV6-2/TRBV6-3; clone size: -; J gene: TRBJ2-3; CDR3 DNA: TGTGCCAGCAGTCGACAGGGCGTGGATACGCAGTATTTT; CDR3 protein: CASSRQGVDTQYF
D gene: TRBD1; V gene: TRBV11-2; clone size: -; J gene: TRBJ2-7; CDR3 DNA: TGTGCCAGCAGCTTGGGGGACAGAGCCTACGAGCAGTACTTC; CDR3 protein: CASSLGDRAYEQYF
D gene: TRBD2; V gene: TRBV7-9; clone size: -; J gene: TRBJ2-7; CDR3 DNA: TGTGCCAGCAGCGATGCCGGGACTAGCGGGTCCTACGAGCAGTACTTC; CDR3 protein: CASSDAGTSGSYEQYF
D gene: -; V gene: TRBV29-1; clone size: -; J gene: TRBJ2-5; CDR3 DNA: TGCAGCGTTGGAGAAGGACGAGAGACCCAGTACTTC; CDR3 protein: CSVGEGRETQYF
D gene: TRBD1; V gene: TRBV29-1; clone size: -; J gene: TRBJ2-2; CDR3 DNA: TGCAGCACCGGGACAGCGAGCACCGGGGAGCTGTTTTTT; CDR3 protein: CSTGTASTGELFF
D gene: -; V gene: TRBV19; clone size: -; J gene: TRBJ2-2; CDR3 DNA: TGTGCCAGTAGTATAGTACAGGCGTGGGAGCTGTTTTTT; CDR3 protein: CASSIVQAWELFF
D gene: -; V gene: TRBV7-9; clone size: -; J gene: TRBJ1-2; CDR3 DNA: TGTGCCAGCAGCCCCCGAGGGGGGGCGCGGCGGGGCTACACCTTC; CDR3 protein: CASSPRGGARRGYTF
D gene: -; V gene: TRBV28; clone size: -; J gene: TRBJ2-5; CDR3 DNA: TGTGCCAGCAGCCAACGGGGGATTCAAGAGACCCAGTACTTC; CDR3 protein: CASSQRGIQETQYF
D gene: TRBD2; V gene: TRBV6-4; clone size: -; J gene: TRBJ2-1; CDR3 DNA: TGTGCCAGCAGTGGGACTAGCGGGAGCAGTGAGCAGTTCTTC; CDR3 protein: CASSGTSGSSEQFF
D gene: TRBD2; V gene: TRBV28; clone size: -; J gene: TRBJ2-1; CDR3 DNA: TGTGCCAGCAGTACGCCGGGACTAGCGGGAAGGGATGAGCAGTTCTTC; CDR3 protein: CASSTPGLAGRDEQFF
D gene: -; V gene: TRBV28; clone size: -; J gene: TRBJ1-1; CDR3 DNA: TGTGCCATCCTACCTGACAGAACGAACACTGAAGCTTTCTTT; CDR3 protein: CAILPDRTNTEAFF
D gene: -; V gene: TRBV12-3/TRBV12-4; clone size: -; J gene: TRBJ2-3; CDR3 DNA: TGTGCCAGCAGTTTATTCCCTCCTACGCAGTATTTT; CDR3 protein: CASSLFPPTQYF
D gene: -; V gene: TRBV9; clone size: -; J gene: TRBJ1-6; CDR3 DNA: TGTGCCAGCAGCACATCCGGGGAAGGAAATTCACCCCTCCACTTT; CDR3 protein: CASSTSGEGNSPLHF
D gene: -; V gene: TRBV19; clone size: -; J gene: TRBJ2-7; CDR3 DNA: TGTGCCAGTAGTATAGACGGTGTGGGCGAGCAGTACTTC; CDR3 protein: CASSIDGVGEQYF
D gene: TRBD2; V gene: TRBV3-1/TRBV3-2; clone size: -; J gene: TRBJ2-7; CDR3 DNA: TGTGCCAGCAGCCAGGCGACTAGCGGGTACGAGCAGTACTTC; CDR3 protein: CASSQATSGYEQYF
D gene: -; V gene: TRBV19; clone size: -; J gene: TRBJ2-7; CDR3 DNA: TGTGCCAGTAGTATGGGTACTAGGGACGCCTACGAGCAGTACTTC; CDR3 protein: CASSMGTRDAYEQYF
D gene: -; V gene: TRBV21-1; clone size: once; J gene: TRBJ2-4; CDR3 DNA: TGTGTCACTAGCGGGAGGGATCTAGCCAAAAACATTCAGTACTTC; CDR3 protein: CVTSGRDLAKNIQYF
D gene: -; V gene: TRBV3-1/TRBV3-2; clone size: -; J gene: TRBJ2-6; CDR3 DNA: TGTGCCAGCAGCCCAAACCACGATGACTCTGGGGCCAACGTCCTGACTTTC; CDR3 protein: CASSPNHDDSGANVLTF
D gene: TRBD2; V gene: TRBV5-1; clone size: -; J gene: TRBJ2-2; CDR3 DNA: TGCGCCAGCAGCTTATCACTAGCGGGTTCCGGGGAGCTGTTTTTT; CDR3 protein: CASSLSLAGSGELFF
D gene: -; V gene: TRBV19; clone size: -; J gene: TRBJ1-5; CDR3 DNA: TGTGCCAGTAGTACATTGGGAGCGGGGCAGCCCCAGCATTTT; CDR3 protein: CASSTLGAGQPQHF
D gene: TRBD1; V gene: TRBV24-1; clone size: -; J gene: TRBJ1-5; CDR3 DNA: TGTGCCACCAGTGAGGGACAGGCTAGCAATCAGCCCCAGCATTTT; CDR3 protein: CATSEGQASNQPQHF
D gene: -; V gene: TRBV6-5; clone size: -; J gene: TRBJ2-7; CDR3 DNA: TGTGCCAGCAGTTACTCCGGACAGAGCTCCTACGAGCAGTACTTC; CDR3 protein: CASSYSGQSSYEQYF
D gene: -; V gene: TRBV6-5; clone size: -; J gene: TRBJ2-2; CDR3 DNA: TGTGCCAGCAGTTACTCGATTCAGTCGGACACCGGGGAGCTGTTTTTT; CDR3 protein: CASSYSIQSDTGELFF
D gene: -; V gene: TRBV6-5; clone size: -; J gene: TRBJ2-2; CDR3 DNA: TGTGCCAGCAGTATGGACCTCCTGGAGGCCGGGGAGCTGTTTTTT; CDR3 protein: CASSMDLLEAGELFF
D gene: -; V gene: TRBV28; clone size: once; J gene: TRBJ2-5; CDR3 DNA: TGTGCAACCCTCTGGGGGAGCCAAGAGACCCAGTACTTC; CDR3 protein: CATLWGSQETQYF
D gene: TRBD1; V gene: TRBV3-1/TRBV3-2; clone size: -; J gene: TRBJ2-5; CDR3 DNA: TGTGCCAGCAGCCGGCAGGGGGCCAATAGGGAGACCCAGTACTTC; CDR3 protein: CASSRQGANRETQYF
D gene: -; V gene: TRBV28; clone size: -; J gene: TRBJ1-5; CDR3 DNA: TGTGCCAGCAGTTTAACCCCGTCTCGTAGCAATCAGCCCCAGCATTTT; CDR3 protein: CASSLTPSRSNQPQHF
D gene: TRBD2; V gene: TRBV7-3; clone size: -; J gene: TRBJ2-2; CDR3 DNA: TGTGCCAGCAGCTCCCAGGGACTAGCGACTCGGACCGGGGAGCTGTTTTTT; CDR3 protein: CASSSQGLATRTGELFF
D gene: TRBD1; V gene: TRBV6-2/TRBV6-3; clone size: once; J gene: TRBJ1-2; CDR3 DNA: TGTGCCAGCAGTTCTACCAGGACAACAGGGGTTGAGTATGGCTACACCTTC; CDR3 protein: CASSSTRTTGVEYGYTF
D gene: -; V gene: TRBV28; clone size: -; J gene: TRBJ1-1; CDR3 DNA: TGTGCCAGCAGGGGGACTTCCGACGCTTTCTTT; CDR3 protein: CASRGTSDAFF
D gene: -; V gene: TRBV5-1; clone size: -; J gene: TRBJ2-3; CDR3 DNA: TGCGCCAGCAGCTTGGATGGAGCCTTAGCGTTCGCGGATACGCAGTATTTT; CDR3 protein: CASSLDGALAFADTQYF
D gene: -; V gene: TRBV11-2; clone size: -; J gene: TRBJ1-2; CDR3 DNA: TGTGCCAGCAGCTTGGTCCGGGGTTGGGATGGCTACACCTTC; CDR3 protein: CASSLVRGWDGYTF
D gene: -; V gene: TRBV2; clone size: -; J gene: TRBJ2-1; CDR3 DNA: TGTGCCAGCAGTGAAGTAGTAAGAGGTGAGCAGTTCTTC; CDR3 protein: CASSEVVRGEQFF
D gene: TRBD2; V gene: TRBV4-3; clone size: -; J gene: TRBJ2-1; CDR3 DNA: TGCGCCAGCAGCCCCCGCGCTAGCGGGAGCTCCTACAATGAGCAGTTCTTC; CDR3 protein: CASSPRASGSSYNEQFF
D gene: -; V gene: TRBV28; clone size: -; J gene: TRBJ1-4; CDR3 DNA: TGTGCCAGCAGTTTTTCGTCAGGGACAACTAATGAAAAACTGTTTTTT; CDR3 protein: CASSFSSGTTNEKLFF
D gene: TRBD1; V gene: TRBV7-2; clone size: -; J gene: TRBJ1-4; CDR3 DNA: TGTGCCAGCAGCCCCCCGGGACAGGGGCTTGAAAAACTGTTTTTT; CDR3 protein: CASSPPGQGLEKLFF
D gene: -; V gene: TRBV11-2; clone size: -; J gene: TRBJ2-7; CDR3 DNA: TGTGCCAGCAGCTTAGGGAGGGCCAGGGGCGAGCAGTACTTC; CDR3 protein: CASSLGRARGEQYF
D gene: -; V gene: TRBV2; clone size: -; J gene: TRBJ2-7; CDR3 DNA: TGTGCCAGCAGCGCCTTGAAGTCGGGAGAGCAGTACTTC; CDR3 protein: CASSALKSGEQYF
D gene: -; V gene: TRBV5-8; clone size: -; J gene: TRBJ2-5; CDR3 DNA: TGTGCCAGCAACCAGGGCCCCCAAGAGACCCAGTACTTC; CDR3 protein: CASNQGPQETQYF
D gene: TRBD2; V gene: TRBV23-1; clone size: -; J gene: TRBJ2-1; CDR3 DNA: TGCGCCAGCAGTCGGACTAGCGGGAAAACTAATGAGCAGTTCTTC; CDR3 protein: CASSRTSGKTNEQFF
D gene: -; V gene: TRBV7-2; clone size: -; J gene: TRBJ1-1; CDR3 DNA: TGTGCCAGCAGCGCTAGCCGCGGGGACACTGAAGCTTTCTTT; CDR3 protein: CASSASRGDTEAFF
D gene: -; V gene: TRBV28; clone size: -; J gene: TRBJ1-5; CDR3 DNA: TGTGCCAGCAGGCTGGAGGCCGTCGGTCAGCCCCAGCATTTT; CDR3 protein: CASRLEAVGQPQHF
D gene: -; V gene: TRBV19; clone size: -; J gene: TRBJ1-2; CDR3 DNA: TGTGCCAGTACCCTGGGCTCGACAGGATACTATAACTATGGCTACACCTTC; CDR3 protein: CASTLGSTGYYNYGYTF
D gene: TRBD1; V gene: TRBV7-3; clone size: few; J gene: TRBJ1-5; CDR3 DNA: TGTGCCAGCAGCCCTCCGGACAGGGCCCACAATCAGCCCCAGCATTTT; CDR3 protein: CASSPPDRAHNQPQHF
D gene: TRBD2; V gene: TRBV19; clone size: -; J gene: TRBJ2-1; CDR3 DNA: TGTGCCAGTAGTATCTCCCGAGGAGCGGGAGGGCCCGCTGATGAGCAGTTCTTC; CDR3 protein: CASSISRGAGGPADEQFF
D gene: -; V gene: TRBV2; clone size: -; J gene: TRBJ1-3; CDR3 DNA: TGTGCCAGCACCAGGGAGGGGTCTGGAAACACCATATATTTT; CDR3 protein: CASTREGSGNTIYF
D gene: TRBD1; V gene: TRBV10-2; clone size: -; J gene: TRBJ2-5; CDR3 DNA: TGCGCCAGCAGTGACCCACAGGGGGGCGAAGAGACCCAGTACTTC; CDR3 protein: CASSDPQGGEETQYF
D gene: -; V gene: TRBV6-2/TRBV6-3; clone size: -; J gene: TRBJ1-1; CDR3 DNA: TGTGCCAGCAGCCGGGACGGGACGAACACTGAAGCTTTCTTT; CDR3 protein: CASSRDGTNTEAFF
D gene: -; V gene: TRBV7-8; clone size: -; J gene: TRBJ1-5; CDR3 DNA: TGTGCCAGCAGCTTAGGCCAGGGGAGAGCTATCAATCAGCCCCAGCATTTT; CDR3 protein: CASSLGQGRAINQPQHF
D gene: -; V gene: TRBV28; clone size: -; J gene: TRBJ1-1; CDR3 DNA: TGTGCCAGCAGTTCGTCGGACTGGACTGAAGCTTTCTTT; CDR3 protein: CASSSSDWTEAFF